These 24 T cell receptor beta chains came from one sample sequenced in a study of regulatory T cells in long-lasting Graves disease. Libraries of TCR beta came from iRepertoire HTBI primers plus Arm-PCR of CDR3 regions. Each CDR3 protein gets one entry after TCRdb re-called the multiplex PCR reads with MiXCR. Here the sample spans roughly 420,000 distinct CDR3 sequences, over 15% being singletons. This sample's time point: newly diagnosed GD, antithyroid drugs for less than 3 months. The TCR library was made from RNA that had been extracted from PBMCs in TRIzol. These data also formed part of another study, on T cells in Graves' hyperthyroidism and ophthalmopathy.

The sample in question was peripheral blood mononuclear cells (PBMCs), obtained at new diagnosis, from a patient treated with antithyroid drugs. The receptors were sampled from a woman between 18 and 29 years old with Graves disease.

Concerning this clonotype: A much larger clone is a single base away; this may be a read error. V gene TRBV30 combines with J gene TRBJ2-1, with D perhaps assigned TRBD1 or TRBD2 (5 bases each). The germline V gene has CDR1 GTSNPN and CDR2 SVGIG (reference sequence). V lost 1 base and J 0 bases, leaving 10 bases between the germline ends. CDR3 length: 15 residues. CDR3 coding DNA: TGTGCCTGGAGTGGAGGGGTAGGCTCCTACAATGAGCAGTTCTTC. It yields the protein CAWSGGVGSYNEQFF.

This clonotype was recorded a few times. The chain is built from TRBV30 and TRBJ2-6, with D possibly TRBD2 on 6 matching bases. Trimming pared 4 bases from V and 0 bases from J, leaving 16 bases between. Germline assignment: CDR1 GTSNPN and CDR2 SVGIG (reference sequence). This CDR3 has 17 residues. The CDR3 DNA reads as TGTGCCTGGACCCGCCTGGGAGGTCTCTCTGGGGCCAACGTCCTGACTTTC. It is translated as CAWTRLGGLSGANVLTF.

This clonotype was seen ten or more times. The rearrangement joins TRBV28 to TRBJ2-7, with unresolved D. Per germline, CDR1 MDHEN and CDR2 SYDVKM. The CDR3 runs 16 residues. The V gene lost 8 bases and the J gene lost 0 bases, with 20 bases spanning the gap. CDR3 nucleotides: TGTGCCAGCGAACACCCCGTGGGCACCAGCTCCTACGAGCAGTACTTC. It specifies CASEHPVGTSSYEQYF.

This clonotype was seen only a few times. The chain is built from TRBV27 and TRBJ2-5; weak D call: TRBD2 (5 bases). V was trimmed by 5 bases and J by 3 bases, leaving 19 bases between them. The CDR3 spans 16 residues. The germline CDR1 and CDR2 sequences are MNHEY and SMNVEV (reference sequence). The CDR3 coding sequence is TGTGCCAGCAGTAGTACCTCCCTAGGACTGAAAGAGACCCAGTACTTC. Translating it yields CASSSTSLGLKETQYF.

The rearrangement links TRBV27 to TRBJ2-3; a possible D gene is TRBD2 (5 bases). V was cut by 3 bases and J by 2 bases, with 12 bases left in between. This CDR3 is 15 amino acids long. Germline loops: CDR1 MNHEY, CDR2 SMNVEV (reference sequence). CDR3 nucleotide sequence: TGTGCCAGCAGTTTGGGAGCGGACCTCACAGATACGCAGTATTTT. Protein sequence: CASSLGADLTDTQYF.

This clonotype was seen just once. The gene calls are TRBV28 and TRBJ2-2; TRBD1 agrees at 7 bases. Germline CDR1 reads MDHEN; CDR2 reads SYDVKM. CDR3 size: 14 residues. Trimming at V came to 6 bases and at J to 5 bases, leaving 6 bases not matched to a gene. CDR3 DNA: TGTGCCAGCAGCAGGCAGGGGGTAACCGGGGAGCTGTTTTTT. This encodes CASSRQGVTGELFF.

The table lists this clonotype with many counts. V gene TRBV2 combines with J gene TRBJ2-1; 10 bases are shared with TRBD2. The V and J ends lost 4 bases and 4 bases, in that order; junction bases with no gene match: 4. The V gene's germline CDR1 is SNHLY and CDR2 FYNNEI. The CDR3 is made up of 15 amino acids. The CDR3 loop is CASSGGTSVYNEQFF. The CDR3 nucleotides read TGTGCCAGCAGTGGGGGGACTAGCGTATACAATGAGCAGTTCTTC.

With regard to this clonotype: With a far larger clone one base away, a read error is the likely cause. The V call is TRBV11-2, the J call TRBJ2-7; the D gene is possibly TRBD2 (5 bases). CDR3 length: 14 residues. V was shortened by 3 bases and J by 7 bases, with 16 bases between the two germline ends. Germline CDR1 is SGHAT and CDR2 is FQNNGV. The CDR3: CASSLGGSGHEQYF. The CDR3 DNA reads as TGTGCCAGCAGCTTGGGCGGGTCAGGTCATGAGCAGTACTTC.

The table lists this clonotype with a few counts. The chain couples TRBV11-2 to TRBJ1-6; no reliable D call. V shed 3 bases and J shed 5 bases, with 8 bases lying between them. The CDR3 has 14 residues. CDR1 is SGHAT and CDR2 is FQNNGV in the germline V gene. In DNA form, the CDR3 reads TGTGCCAGCAGCTTTTTAGTGGATAATTCACCCCTCCACTTT. Its translation: CASSFLVDNSPLHF.

In its sample, this clonotype was seen many times. V gene TRBV29-1 combines with J gene TRBJ2-7; no clear D. The CDR3 runs 14 residues. Germline V gene sequence: CDR1 SQVTM, CDR2 ANQGSEA. With 4 bases removed from V and 2 bases from J, the gap between germline ends came to 15 bases. The CDR3 here is CSVVQISGAYEQYF. For the CDR3, the DNA is TGCAGCGTTGTTCAGATCAGTGGGGCCTACGAGCAGTACTTC.

In regard to this clonotype: This sequence may be a read error, since a much larger clone differs from it by one base. This chain connects TRBV7-3 to TRBJ2-1; TRBD2 might be the D (7 bases). With 0 bases removed from V and 10 bases from J, the gap between germline ends came to 16 bases. The CDR3 has 15 residues. Germline V CDR1 and CDR2: SGHTA, FQGTGA. The CDR3 is CASSLTGAGESEQFF. The CDR3 DNA sequence: TGTGCCAGCAGCTTAACGGGGGCGGGAGAATCCGAGCAGTTCTTC.

This clonotype was counted many times. The chain couples TRBV2 to TRBJ1-1; a weak D match, TRBD1 (6 bases). Trimming pared 6 bases from V and 0 bases from J, leaving 11 bases between. The CDR3 has 14 amino acids. The germline CDR1 and CDR2 sequences are SNHLY and FYNNEI. CDR3 DNA: TGTGCCAGCAGGCCAGGGGCTATGAACACTGAAGCTTTCTTT. Amino acids: CASRPGAMNTEAFF.

This clonotype was counted between two and nine times. A much larger clone differs by one base, so this may be a read error. No conserved phenylalanine or tryptophan ends this CDR3, so it is likely a read error. The chain carries TRBV28 and TRBJ1-1; tentatively, D is TRBD1 (6 bases). The germline gives CDR1 MDHEN, CDR2 SYDVKM. CDR3 length: 13 residues. V was shortened by 7 bases and J by 2 bases, with 11 bases between the two germline ends. DNA for the CDR3: TGTGCCAGCACGGGACACCCAAACACTGAAGCTTTCTCT. Amino acid sequence: CASTGHPNTEAFS.

Many counts were recorded for this clonotype. The J gene is TRBJ2-5, the V gene TRBV7-2, with D possibly TRBD1 on 7 matching bases. V was shortened by 4 bases and J by 6 bases, with 18 bases between the two germline ends. CDR3 length: 15 amino acids. The germline V gene has CDR1 SGHTA and CDR2 FQGNSA. CDR3 sequence reads: CASSSRGGTEQTQYF. DNA for the CDR3: TGTGCCAGCAGCTCGAGAGGAGGGACAGAACAGACCCAGTACTTC. The variable domain in full, completed from reference TRBV7-2 and TRBJ2-5, reads GAGVSQSPSNKVTEKGKDVELRCDPISGHTALYWYRQSLGQGLEFLIYFQGNSAPDKSGLPSDRFSAERTGGSVSTLTIQRTQQEDSAVYLCASSSRGGTEQTQYFGPGTRLLVL.

The genes are TRBV7-9 and TRBJ1-3; TRBD1 is a possible D gene (6 bases). The CDR3 totals 15 residues. V was cut by 4 bases and J by 3 bases, with 13 bases left in between. Germline V gene sequence: CDR1 SEHNR, CDR2 FQNEAQ (reference sequence). CDR3 protein: CASSSQGLYGNTIYF. The CDR3 region has the DNA TGTGCCAGCAGCTCCCAGGGGCTCTATGGAAACACCATATATTTT.

V gene TRBV28 combines with J gene TRBJ2-7, with 7 nucleotides matching TRBD2. V lost 2 bases, J lost 1 base, and 11 bases stayed unmatched. Germline CDR1 MDHEN, CDR2 SYDVKM. The CDR3 is 17 residues long. For the CDR3, the DNA is TGTGCCAGCAGTTTAAGATCAGGGCTAGCGGTATCCTACGAGCAGTACTTC. Its translation is CASSLRSGLAVSYEQYF.

This clonotype has a count of ten or more. V usage is TRBV29-1 and J usage is TRBJ2-1; TRBD1 might be the D (5 bases). The CDR3 contains 13 residues. V was trimmed by 6 bases and J by 3 bases, leaving 12 bases between them. CDR1 is SQVTM and CDR2 is ANQGSEA in the germline V gene. The chain's CDR3 is CSVQVNDYNEQFF. The DNA of the CDR3 is TGCAGCGTACAGGTTAACGACTACAATGAGCAGTTCTTC.

Ten or more counts support this clonotype. The V call is TRBV29-1, the J call TRBJ2-5; tentatively, D is TRBD1 (5 bases). The V end was cut by 5 bases, the J end by 5 bases, with 9 bases between. Germline V gene data show CDR1 as SQVTM and CDR2 as ANQGSEA. CDR3 length equals 11 residues. CDR3 in DNA: TGCAGCGTTTCGAAGGGGGAGACCCAGTACTTC. Amino acid sequence: CSVSKGETQYF.

This clonotype has more than one count but fewer than ten. V usage is TRBV7-2 and J usage is TRBJ2-3; 10 bases line up with TRBD2. Germline lookup yields CDR1 SGHTA and CDR2 FQGNSA. This CDR3 has 18 amino acids. V was pared by 1 base and J by 2 bases, with 9 bases of the junction left unmatched. The CDR3 DNA is TGTGCCAGCAGCTTAGTTCTGGCTAGCGGGAGTTTCACAGATACGCAGTATTTT. Translation: CASSLVLASGSFTDTQYF.

This clonotype occurred a few times. This chain uses TRBV20-1 with TRBJ1-4; D uncertain. The CDR3 has 11 residues. The V end was cut by 4 bases, the J end by 8 bases, with 8 bases between. Germline V gene sequence: CDR1 DFQATT, CDR2 SNEGSKA (reference sequence). Here the CDR3 DNA reads TGCAGTGCTAAATTCAACGAAAAACTGTTTTTT. Amino acid sequence: CSAKFNEKLFF.

In this sample, this clonotype turned up many times. The rearrangement uses TRBV5-5 and TRBJ2-5; D is unresolved. Germline V CDR1 and CDR2: SGHKS, YYEKEE (reference sequence). CDR3 length equals 13 residues. V lost 1 base, J lost 5 bases, and 9 bases lay in between. CDR3 bases: TGTGCCAGCAGCTTGTGGGGTGGGGAGACCCAGTACTTC. This encodes CASSLWGGETQYF.

The sample holds one count of this clonotype. This clone may be a read error of a much larger clone one base away. The J gene is TRBJ2-7, the V gene TRBV5-1, with TRBD2 matching over 9 bases. Losses at the gene ends were 0 bases for V and 7 bases for J; bases not matched to a gene: 8. The CDR3 length is 15 residues. Per the germline V gene, CDR1 is SGHRS and CDR2 is YFSETQ. The CDR3 loop reads CASSLGLAANNEQYF. The CDR3 nucleotides are TGCGCCAGCAGCTTGGGACTAGCGGCTAACAATGAGCAGTACTTC. Full variable domain (missing parts from reference TRBV5-1 and TRBJ2-7): KAGVTQTPRYLIKTRGQQVTLSCSPISGHRSVSWYQQTPGQGLQFLFEYFSETQRNKGNFPGRFSGRQFSNSRSEMNVSTLELGDSALYLCASSLGLAANNEQYFGPGTRLTVT.

To note about this clonotype: A far larger clone is one nucleotide away, so this likely arose from a read error. V gene TRBV28 combines with J gene TRBJ2-3; 8 bases are a match to TRBD1. CDR3 length equals 13 residues. Germline V lookup: CDR1 MDHEN, CDR2 SYDVKM. Here the CDR3 DNA reads TGTGCCAGCACCTTGGGACAGGCTCACGAGCATTACTTC. Translating it yields CASTLGQAHEHYF. The full variable domain, in which reference TRBV28 and TRBJ2-3 provide the parts outside the CDR3, is DVKVTQSSRYLVKRTGEKVFLECVQDMDHENMFWYRQDPGLGLRLIYFSYDVKMKEKGDIPEGYSVSREKKERFSLILESASTNQTSMYLCASTLGQAHEHYFGPGTRLTVL.

This clonotype was counted only a few times. A read error is likely, as this CDR3 ends without the conserved phenylalanine or tryptophan. The V call is TRBV28, the J call TRBJ1-2; no definite D call. The CDR3 is 13 residues long. The germline V gene has CDR1 MDHEN and CDR2 SYDVKM. The V and J ends lost 2 bases and 2 bases respectively, with 6 bases between them. The CDR3 nucleotides are TGTGCCAGCAGTTTAGGGCAGAACTATGGCTACACCCTC. It is translated as CASSLGQNYGYTL.